This TCR beta chain is drawn from a study of T-cell memory formation after mild COVID-19. This clonotype has a handful of counts. One entry per CDR3 protein results from TCRdb running MiXCR on the 5' RACE reads. The table records around 410,000 distinct CDR3 sequences, more than 20% of them present only once. The CDR3 loop spans 15 amino acids. CDR1 SGHTA and CDR2 FQGTGA come from the germline V gene. With V trimmed by 1 base and J by 3 bases, 2 bases remained unmatched. The sequence came from an adult woman who had mild COVID-19 (a few samples of this study predate the infection). Cell type and time point are not known. This sequence joins TRBV7-3 and TRBJ2-5, with 10 bases identical to TRBD1. Sequencing was carried out using PBMCs or a T cell subset sorted from them (not recorded which). The CDR3 here is CASSLIGTGEETQYF. The CDR3 DNA sequence: TGTGCCAGCAGCTTAATAGGGACAGGGGAAGAGACCCAGTACTTC.